This TCR beta chain was captured by sequencing in a study of CD8+CD57+ T cells in acquired aplastic anemia. At the level of the study: Quantities of DNA derived from sorted CD4+ and CD8+ cells averaged approximately 3 ug.

Germline V gene lookup returns CDR1 SGHKS and CDR2 YYEKEE (reference sequence). The CDR3 has 16 amino acids. Turning to this clonotype: The junction differs from germline at one of its ends, possibly a read error.

The study profiled TCR beta VDJ and CDR3 using genomic DNA as template. One entry per CDR3 protein, called by TCRdb with MiXCR from the reads. The top ten hold around 1.3% of the sample, which has over 250,000 distinct CDR3 sequences, 50% to 65% seen once. Only patients with CD8+CD57+ cell expansion on flow cytometry were chosen for sequencing. Blood came from patients not yet given any therapy. The rearrangement joins TRBV5-5 to TRBJ1-1, with TRBD1 identical over 10 bases. Sequencing was carried out using sorted CD4+, CD8+, or CD8+CD57+ T cells (not recorded which) from PBMCs. This sequence was found in a human donor with aplastic anemia. CDR3 nucleotide sequence: TGCGCCAGCAGCGTGGGGACAGGGGTGATTAACACTGAAGCTTTCTTT. As protein: CASSVGTGVINTEAFF.